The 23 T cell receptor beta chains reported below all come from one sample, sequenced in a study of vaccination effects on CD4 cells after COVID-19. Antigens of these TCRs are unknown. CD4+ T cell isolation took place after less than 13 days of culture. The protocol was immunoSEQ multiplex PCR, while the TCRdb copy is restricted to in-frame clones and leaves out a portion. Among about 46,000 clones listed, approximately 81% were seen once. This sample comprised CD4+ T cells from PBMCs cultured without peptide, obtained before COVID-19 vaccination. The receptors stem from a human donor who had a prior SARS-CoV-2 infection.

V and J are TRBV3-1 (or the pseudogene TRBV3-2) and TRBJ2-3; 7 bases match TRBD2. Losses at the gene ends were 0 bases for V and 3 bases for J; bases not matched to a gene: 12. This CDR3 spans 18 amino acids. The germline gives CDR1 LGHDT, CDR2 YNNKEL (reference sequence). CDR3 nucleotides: TGTGCCAGCAGCCAAGATCTTAAATGGTCTAGCGGAACAGATACGCAGTATTTT. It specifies CASSQDLKWSSGTDTQYF.

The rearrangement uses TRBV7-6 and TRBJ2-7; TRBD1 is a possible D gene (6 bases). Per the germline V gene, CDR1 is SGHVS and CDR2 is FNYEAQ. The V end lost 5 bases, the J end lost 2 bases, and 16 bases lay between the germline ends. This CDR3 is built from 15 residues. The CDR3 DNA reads TGTGCCAGCAGCAATAGTCGGGACAACCCCTACGAGCAGTACTTC. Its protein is CASSNSRDNPYEQYF.

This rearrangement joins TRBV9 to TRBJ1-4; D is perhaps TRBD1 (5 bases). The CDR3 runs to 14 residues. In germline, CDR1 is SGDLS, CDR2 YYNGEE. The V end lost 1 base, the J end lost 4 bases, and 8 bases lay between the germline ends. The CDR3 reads CASSVTGYNEKLFF. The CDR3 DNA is TGTGCCAGCAGCGTAACAGGTTATAATGAAAAACTGTTTTTT.

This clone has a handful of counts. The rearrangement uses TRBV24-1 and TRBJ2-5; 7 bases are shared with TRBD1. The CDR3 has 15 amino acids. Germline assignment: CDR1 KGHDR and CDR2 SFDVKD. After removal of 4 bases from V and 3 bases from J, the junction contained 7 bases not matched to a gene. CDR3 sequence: CATSDPGTEEETQYF. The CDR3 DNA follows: TGTGCCACCAGTGACCCGGGGACAGAAGAAGAGACCCAGTACTTC.

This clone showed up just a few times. In DNA, the CDR3 is TGTGCCAGTAGCAAGGCTAAGGGGGTCAGCGATCAGCCCCAGCATTTT. This sequence encodes CASSKAKGVSDQPQHF. The chain joins TRBV19 to TRBJ1-5; the D gene is possibly TRBD1 (6 bases). The CDR3 has 16 amino acids. V lost 6 bases and J lost 5, with 20 bases in between. Germline V CDR1 and CDR2: LNHDA, SQIVND (reference sequence). Looking up the rest from reference TRBV19 and TRBJ1-5 gives the full variable domain: DGGITQSPKYLFRKEGQNVTLSCEQNLNHDAMYWYRQDPGQGLRLIYYSQIVNDFQKGDIAEGYSVSREKKESFPLTVTSAQKNPTAFYLCASSKAKGVSDQPQHFGDGTRLSIL.

CDR3 nucleotides: TGCGCCAGCAGCTTCAGAGGGACAGGGGACGAAAAACTGTTTTTT. This encodes CASSFRGTGDEKLFF. This sequence joins TRBV5-1 and TRBJ1-4; 10 nucleotides match TRBD1. Trimming at V came to 2 bases and at J to 8 bases, leaving 6 bases not matched to a gene. Germline V gives CDR1 SGHRS, CDR2 YFSETQ. CDR3 size: 15 residues.

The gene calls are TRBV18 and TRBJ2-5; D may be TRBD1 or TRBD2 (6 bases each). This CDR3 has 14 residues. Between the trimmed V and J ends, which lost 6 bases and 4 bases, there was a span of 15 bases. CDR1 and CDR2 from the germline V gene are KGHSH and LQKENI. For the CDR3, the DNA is TGTGCCAGCTCCCTCGCCGGGGGCGGAGAGACCCAGTACTTC. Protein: CASSLAGGGETQYF.

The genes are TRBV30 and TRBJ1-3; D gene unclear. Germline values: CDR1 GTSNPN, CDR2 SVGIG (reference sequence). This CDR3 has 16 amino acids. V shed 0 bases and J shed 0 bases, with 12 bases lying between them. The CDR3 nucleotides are TGTGCCTGGAGTGTACGGTCAGGCATCTCTGGAAACACCATATATTTT. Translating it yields CAWSVRSGISGNTIYF.

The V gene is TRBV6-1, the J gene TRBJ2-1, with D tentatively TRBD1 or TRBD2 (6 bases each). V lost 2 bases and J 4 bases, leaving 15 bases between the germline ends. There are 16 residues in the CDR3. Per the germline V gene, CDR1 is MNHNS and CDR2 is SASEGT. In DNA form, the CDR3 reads TGTGCCAGCAGTGAATTTAGGGGGGCCTTGTACAATGAGCAGTTCTTC. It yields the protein CASSEFRGALYNEQFF.

The CDR3 protein is CASSQDMVAVDTEAFF. In DNA, the CDR3 is TGTGCCAGCAGCCAAGATATGGTGGCAGTAGACACTGAAGCTTTCTTT. V gene TRBV14 combines with J gene TRBJ1-1; D uncertain. CDR1 is SGHDN and CDR2 is FVKESK in the germline V gene. The germline V and J ends were trimmed by 0 bases and 3 bases, with 14 bases remaining between them. The CDR3 covers 16 residues.

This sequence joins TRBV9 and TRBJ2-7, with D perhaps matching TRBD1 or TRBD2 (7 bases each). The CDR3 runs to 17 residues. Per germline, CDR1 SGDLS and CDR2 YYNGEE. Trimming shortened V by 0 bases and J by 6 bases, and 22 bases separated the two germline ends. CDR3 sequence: CASSVDPQGGTGTEQYF. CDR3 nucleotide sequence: TGTGCCAGCAGCGTAGACCCCCAGGGGGGGACCGGGACCGAGCAGTACTTC.

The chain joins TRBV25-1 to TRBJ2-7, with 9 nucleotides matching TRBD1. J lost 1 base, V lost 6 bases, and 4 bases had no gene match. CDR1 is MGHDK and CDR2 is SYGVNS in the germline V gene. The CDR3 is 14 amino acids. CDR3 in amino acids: CASRGTGLSYEQYF. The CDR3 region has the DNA TGTGCCAGCAGAGGGACAGGGCTTTCCTACGAGCAGTACTTC.

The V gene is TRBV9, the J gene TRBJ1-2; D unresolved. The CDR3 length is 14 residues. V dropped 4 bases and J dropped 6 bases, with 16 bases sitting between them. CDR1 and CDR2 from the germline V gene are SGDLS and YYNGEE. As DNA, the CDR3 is TGTGCCAGCAGCCCCCGGACCTACGTCGATGGCTACACCTTC. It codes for CASSPRTYVDGYTF.

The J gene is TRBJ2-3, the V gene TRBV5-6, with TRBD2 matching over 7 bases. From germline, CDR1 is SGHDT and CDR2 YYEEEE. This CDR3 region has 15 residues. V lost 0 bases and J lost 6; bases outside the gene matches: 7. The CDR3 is CASSLVSSGLDTQYF. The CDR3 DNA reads TGTGCCAGCAGCTTGGTGTCTAGCGGTCTGGATACGCAGTATTTT. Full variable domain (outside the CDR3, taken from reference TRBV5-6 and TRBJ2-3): DAGVTQSPTHLIKTRGQQVTLRCSPKSGHDTVSWYQQALGQGPQFIFQYYEEEERQRGNFPDRFSGHQFPNYSSELNVNALLLGDSALYLCASSLVSSGLDTQYFGPGTRLTVL.

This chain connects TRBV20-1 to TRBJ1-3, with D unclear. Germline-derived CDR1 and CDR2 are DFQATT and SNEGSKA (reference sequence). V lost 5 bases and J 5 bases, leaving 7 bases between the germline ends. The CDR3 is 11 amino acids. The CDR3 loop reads CSAPFRNTIYF. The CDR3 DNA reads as TGCAGTGCTCCGTTCAGAAACACCATATATTTT.

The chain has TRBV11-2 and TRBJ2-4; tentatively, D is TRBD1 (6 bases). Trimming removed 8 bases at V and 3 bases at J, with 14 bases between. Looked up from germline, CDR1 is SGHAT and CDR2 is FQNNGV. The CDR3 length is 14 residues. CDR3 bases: TGTGCCAGCGCAGGGGTAAAGGGCAAAAACATTCAGTACTTC. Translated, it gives CASAGVKGKNIQYF.

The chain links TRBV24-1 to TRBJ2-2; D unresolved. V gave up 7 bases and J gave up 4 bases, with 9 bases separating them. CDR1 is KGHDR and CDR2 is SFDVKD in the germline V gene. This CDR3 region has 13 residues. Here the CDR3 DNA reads TGTGCCACCAGGGGATTCGGCACCGGGGAGCTGTTTTTT. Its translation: CATRGFGTGELFF.

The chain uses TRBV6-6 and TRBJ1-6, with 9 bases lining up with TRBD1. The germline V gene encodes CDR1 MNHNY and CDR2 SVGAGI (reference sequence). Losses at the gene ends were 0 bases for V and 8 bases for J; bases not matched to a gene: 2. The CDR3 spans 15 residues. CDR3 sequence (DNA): TGTGCCAGCAGTTACTCAGGGGACAGGGATTCACCCCTCCACTTT. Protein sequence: CASSYSGDRDSPLHF.

CDR3 bases: TGTGCCAGCAGCTTGTTAGCGGGAGGGCACTTCTACGAGCAGTACTTC. It yields the protein CASSLLAGGHFYEQYF. V usage is TRBV5-5 and J usage is TRBJ2-7; 11 positions agree with TRBD2. The CDR3 is 16 residues long. Looked up from germline, CDR1 is SGHKS and CDR2 is YYEKEE (reference sequence). With 1 base clipped from V and 3 bases from J, the junction kept 6 bases outside the gene matches.

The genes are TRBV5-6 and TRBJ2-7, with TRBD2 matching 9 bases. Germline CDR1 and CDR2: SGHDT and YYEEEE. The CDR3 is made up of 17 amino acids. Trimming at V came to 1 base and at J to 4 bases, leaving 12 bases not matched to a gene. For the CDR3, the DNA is TGTGCCAGCAGCTTGTTTGCGGGAGGGGTTTTCGTTTACGAGCAGTACTTC. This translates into CASSLFAGGVFVYEQYF. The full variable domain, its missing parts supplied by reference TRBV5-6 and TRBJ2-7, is DAGVTQSPTHLIKTRGQQVTLRCSPKSGHDTVSWYQQALGQGPQFIFQYYEEEERQRGNFPDRFSGHQFPNYSSELNVNALLLGDSALYLCASSLFAGGVFVYEQYFGPGTRLTVT.

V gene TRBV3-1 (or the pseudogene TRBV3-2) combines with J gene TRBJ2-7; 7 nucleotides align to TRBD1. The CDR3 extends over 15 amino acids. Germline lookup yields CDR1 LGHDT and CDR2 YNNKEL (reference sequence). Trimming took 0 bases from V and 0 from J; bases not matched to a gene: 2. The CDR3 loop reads CASSQEWDSSYEQYF. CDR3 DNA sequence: TGTGCCAGCAGCCAAGAGTGGGACAGCTCCTACGAGCAGTACTTC.

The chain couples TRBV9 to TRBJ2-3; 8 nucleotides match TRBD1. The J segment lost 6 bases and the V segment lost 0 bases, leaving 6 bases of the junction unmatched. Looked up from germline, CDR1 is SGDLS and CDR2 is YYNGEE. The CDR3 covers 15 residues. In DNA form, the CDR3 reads TGTGCCAGCAGCGTAGAGGGGACAGGATATGATACGCAGTATTTT. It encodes CASSVEGTGYDTQYF.

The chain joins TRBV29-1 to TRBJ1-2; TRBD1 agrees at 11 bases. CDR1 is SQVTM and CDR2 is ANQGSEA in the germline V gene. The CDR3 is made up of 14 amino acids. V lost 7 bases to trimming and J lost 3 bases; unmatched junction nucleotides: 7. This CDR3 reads CSGGQGASDYGYTF. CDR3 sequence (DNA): TGCAGCGGCGGACAGGGGGCGTCCGACTATGGCTACACCTTC.